The source of this TCR beta chain is a study of shared clonotypes between healthy human individuals. Profiling relied on immunoSEQ multiplex PCR, and the TCRdb table lists in-frame clones only, not all of them. Found here are 490,000 or so clones, about three quarters of them singletons; the top ten hold approximately 13%. This CDR3 is built from 13 residues. Per the germline V gene, CDR1 is GTSNPN and CDR2 is SVGIG (reference sequence). V lost 3 bases and J 6 bases, leaving 11 bases between the germline ends. This rearrangement joins TRBV30 to TRBJ2-2; D uncertain. Material for sequencing was PBMCs. This sequence originates from a woman aged 40 to 50 in good health. Some clones in this sample may be carry-over from other donors' samples. CDR3 in DNA: TGTGCCTGGAGGGTCCGTGGGCCCGGGGAGCTGTTTTTT. As protein: CAWRVRGPGELFF.